The 21 T cell receptor beta chains below come from one sample, sequenced in a study of post-analysis software for immune sequencing data. No cognate antigen is known for these TCRs. Carried by the TCR beta cDNA libraries were unique molecular identifiers. Each CDR3 protein is one row after TCRdb ran MiXCR on the PCR reads. This table has around 710,000 distinct CDR3 sequences, around 45% appearing once. Study-level points and caveats: Five or six TRBV segments appeared more often in patients than in controls, and TRBV5-6, TRBV5-1 and TRBV20-1 were among these.

Sequenced material: blood. All receptors come from a girl aged 5-17 years with multiple sclerosis.

The chain uses TRBV4-1 and TRBJ1-1; D possibly corresponds to TRBD1 (6 bases). The CDR3 is made up of 15 amino acids. Germline V gene data show CDR1 as MGHRA and CDR2 as YSYEKL. Trimming pared 4 bases from V and 3 bases from J, leaving 15 bases between. The CDR3 nucleotides read TGCGCCAGCAGCCCCGGACAAGGGGGGGACACTGAAGCTTTCTTT. Its protein is CASSPGQGGDTEAFF.

DNA for the CDR3: TGTGCCAACCGATCGGGAGTAGTTGCGGAGACCCAGTACTTC. It codes for CANRSGVVAETQYF. The rearrangement joins TRBV12-3 or TRBV12-4 to TRBJ2-5, with D tentatively TRBD2 (6 bases). The length of the CDR3 is 14 residues. The ends were cut back, 10 bases at V and 5 bases at J, with 20 bases in the middle.

The table lists this clonotype with a few counts. This chain connects TRBV6-5 to TRBJ1-2; TRBD1 matches at 9 bases. J lost 5 bases, V lost 8 bases, and 12 bases had no gene match. Germline-derived CDR1 and CDR2 are MNHEY and SVGAGI. The CDR3 is 15 amino acids. In DNA form, the CDR3 reads TGTGCCAGCCAAACCGGGACAGGGATTGAATATGGCTACACCTTC. This translates into CASQTGTGIEYGYTF.

This clonotype came up once. This chain joins TRBV27 and TRBJ2-4; weak D call: TRBD2 (5 bases). The DNA end lines up better with TRBJ2-7; the J call may be wrong. Germline V gene lookup returns CDR1 MNHEY and CDR2 SMNVEV (reference sequence). This CDR3 has 14 residues. The CDR3 spells CASSFISDLGEQYF. The CDR3 DNA follows: TGTGCCAGCAGTTTTATTAGCGACCTAGGCGAGCAGTACTTC.

The chain is built from TRBV27 and TRBJ2-1; 8 nucleotides agree with TRBD2. The CDR3 runs to 16 residues. The ends lost 2 bases at V and 5 bases at J; junction bases unmatched: 8. Germline CDR1 and CDR2: MNHEY and SMNVEV (reference sequence). The CDR3 DNA sequence: TGTGCCAGCAGTTTAATCCAGCGGGAGTACAACAATGAGCAGTTCTTC. It is translated as CASSLIQREYNNEQFF.

V usage is TRBV18 and J usage is TRBJ2-3; 12 bases fit TRBD2. This CDR3 comprises 18 residues. Trimming cost V 1 base and J 0 bases; bases outside gene matches: 5. Germline V gene lookup returns CDR1 KGHSH and CDR2 LQKENI. CDR3 nucleotides: TGTGCCAGCTCACCACGGGCTAGCGGGAGGGCTAGCACAGATACGCAGTATTTT. Its translation is CASSPRASGRASTDTQYF. Combining the CDR3 with reference TRBV18 and TRBJ2-3 gives the whole variable domain NAGVMQNPRHLVRRRGQEARLRCSPMKGHSHVYWYRQLPEEGLKFMVYLQKENIIDESGMPKERFSAEFPKEGPSILRIQQVVRGDSAAYFCASSPRASGRASTDTQYFGPGTRLTVL.

Note on this clonotype: An end of the junction does not agree with germline; a read error may underlie this. The chain is built from TRBV5-1 and TRBJ2-3; D remains unclear. Germline V gene data show CDR1 as SGHRS and CDR2 as YFSETQ. The CDR3 extends over 16 amino acids. The CDR3 DNA reads TGCGCCAACAGCTTGGTGGTACGGACGAACACAGATACGCAGTATTTT. Encoded protein: CANSLVVRTNTDTQYF.

V is TRBV30 and J is TRBJ2-2; D ambiguous. Germline V gene data show CDR1 as GTSNPN and CDR2 as SVGIG (reference sequence). This CDR3 region has 11 residues. CDR3 loop: CAIENTGELFF. The CDR3 bases are TGTGCGATCGAGAACACCGGGGAGCTGTTTTTT.

V gene TRBV12-3 or TRBV12-4 combines with J gene TRBJ1-5, with D perhaps TRBD1 (6 bases). CDR3 length equals 18 residues. The V end was cut by 2 bases, the J end by 6 bases, with 23 bases between. CDR3 sequence: CASSLMGVEGVVIQPQHF. CDR3 coding DNA: TGTGCCAGCAGTTTAATGGGCGTGGAGGGGGTCGTTATTCAGCCCCAGCATTTT.

This clonotype has just a few counts. The rearrangement uses TRBV2 and TRBJ2-7, with TRBD1 as a possible D gene (5 bases). CDR1 SNHLY and CDR2 FYNNEI come from the germline V gene. V shed 1 base and J shed 0 bases, with 10 bases lying between them. This CDR3 has 15 residues. The chain's CDR3 is CASSEVYRTSYEQYF. The CDR3, as DNA: TGTGCCAGCAGTGAAGTGTACAGGACCTCCTACGAGCAGTACTTC.

This chain uses TRBV20-1 with TRBJ2-5; 15 positions agree with TRBD2. J lost 8 bases, V lost 6 bases, and 10 bases had no gene match. The germline gives CDR1 DFQATT, CDR2 SNEGSKA (reference sequence). This CDR3 has 15 amino acids. CDR3 sequence: CSASGLAGGVETQYF. The CDR3, as DNA: TGCAGTGCCAGCGGACTAGCGGGAGGGGTAGAAACCCAGTACTTC.

The CDR3 loop is CASSPPPRNEQFF. The DNA for the CDR3 is TGTGCCAGCAGTCCCCCTCCTCGGAATGAGCAGTTCTTC. This rearrangement joins TRBV27 to TRBJ2-1, with D unclear. The V gene's germline CDR1 is MNHEY and CDR2 SMNVEV (reference sequence). CDR3 size: 13 residues. V dropped 5 bases and J dropped 7 bases, with 12 bases sitting between them.

Points on this clonotype: One end of the junction does not line up with germline, which may come from a read error. J is TRBJ2-1 and V is TRBV20-1; 9 nucleotides line up with TRBD1. Germline V CDR1 and CDR2: DFQATT, SNEGSKA (reference sequence). The CDR3 length is 18 residues. CDR3 in DNA: TGCAGTACTAGGAGGGACAGGGCGTCCCCTCTTTCCTACAATGAGCAGTTCTTC. Translating it yields CSTRRDRASPLSYNEQFF.

The chain recombines TRBV15 with TRBJ2-7, with TRBD2 matching over 7 bases. Trimming took 6 bases from V and 6 from J; bases not matched to a gene: 17. CDR1 and CDR2 from the germline V gene are LNHNV and YYDKDF (reference sequence). The CDR3 is 16 residues long. CDR3 residues: CATSRGAGVKGGEQYF. The CDR3 coding sequence is TGTGCCACCAGTCGAGGGGCGGGAGTAAAGGGTGGCGAGCAGTACTTC.

The CDR3 DNA sequence: TGTGCCAGCAGTAGGGGGTGCTACGAGCAGTACTTC. Protein: CASSRGCYEQYF. The V call is TRBV6-6, the J call TRBJ2-7; perhaps TRBD1 as D (6 bases). In germline, CDR1 is MNHNY, CDR2 SVGAGI (reference sequence). The CDR3 contains 12 residues. Trimming removed 5 bases at V and 3 bases at J, with 8 bases between.

The chain has TRBV7-2 and TRBJ2-7; no clear D. V was cut by 2 bases and J by 6 bases, with 8 bases left in between. This CDR3 is built from 12 residues. Per the germline V gene, CDR1 is SGHTA and CDR2 is FQGNSA. CDR3 coding DNA: TGTGCCAGCAGCTTACCGTCCGGCGAGCAGTACTTC. It is translated as CASSLPSGEQYF.

The V and J genes are TRBV27 and TRBJ2-1; 15 nucleotides line up with TRBD2. The CDR3 covers 16 residues. Trimming cost V 7 bases and J 9 bases; bases outside gene matches: 10. Germline CDR1 MNHEY, CDR2 SMNVEV (reference sequence). In DNA form, the CDR3 reads TGTGCCAGCAAGGTTCACGGACTAGCGGGAGGGGGTGAGCAGTTCTTC. Translation gives CASKVHGLAGGGEQFF.

The chain joins TRBV11-2 to TRBJ2-6; 11 bases map to TRBD1. The germline gives CDR1 SGHAT, CDR2 FQNNGV. The CDR3 runs 17 residues. Trimming at V came to 3 bases and at J to 2 bases, leaving 3 bases not matched to a gene. The CDR3 sequence is CASSFRTGGAGANVLTF. The DNA for the CDR3 is TGTGCCAGCAGCTTCCGGACAGGGGGCGCTGGGGCCAACGTCCTGACTTTC.

This clonotype was counted only a few times. This chain connects TRBV7-9 to TRBJ2-7; weak D call: TRBD2 (6 bases). This CDR3 is built from 16 residues. V shed 0 bases and J shed 1 base, with 13 bases lying between them. Per germline, CDR1 SEHNR and CDR2 FQNEAQ (reference sequence). CDR3 nucleotide sequence: TGTGCCAGCAGCTTAGCAGGACTAACGGGATCCTACGAGCAGTACTTC. This encodes CASSLAGLTGSYEQYF.

This clonotype has a handful of counts. The CDR3 region has the DNA TGCAGCGTTGAAGATCCGACAGCCTCCTACGAGCAGTACTTC. Translating it yields CSVEDPTASYEQYF. The chain couples TRBV29-1 to TRBJ2-7; TRBD1 might be the D (5 bases). Trimming left V 0 bases short and J 0 bases short, with 9 bases between. The CDR3 extends over 14 amino acids. The germline CDR1 and CDR2 sequences are SQVTM and ANQGSEA.

This clonotype was counted once. This chain joins TRBV20-1 and TRBJ2-1; 7 bases map to TRBD1. The CDR3 extends over 15 amino acids. The V and J ends lost 1 base and 12 bases, in that order; junction bases with no gene match: 15. Germline values: CDR1 DFQATT, CDR2 SNEGSKA (reference sequence). In nucleotides, the CDR3 is TGCAGTGCTAGAGCCCGTCATGGTGAGAACAGGGGGCAGTTCTTC. It codes for CSARARHGENRGQFF.